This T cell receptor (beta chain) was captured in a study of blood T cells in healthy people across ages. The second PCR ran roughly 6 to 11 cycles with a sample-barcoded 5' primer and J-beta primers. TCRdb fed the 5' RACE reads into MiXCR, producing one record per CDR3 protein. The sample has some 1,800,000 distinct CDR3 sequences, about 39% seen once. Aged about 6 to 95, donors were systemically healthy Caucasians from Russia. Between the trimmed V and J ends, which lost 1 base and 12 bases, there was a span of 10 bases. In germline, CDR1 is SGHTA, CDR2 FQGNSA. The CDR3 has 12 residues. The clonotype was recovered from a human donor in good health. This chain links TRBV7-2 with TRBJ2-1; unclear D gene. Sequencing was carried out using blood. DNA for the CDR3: TGTGCCAGCAGCTTAGTGTTGGGTGGGCAGTTCTTC. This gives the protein CASSLVLGGQFF.